Below are 19 T cell receptor beta chains sequenced from a single sample in a study of response to subunit inactivated influenza vaccine. Each CDR3 protein gets one entry after TCRdb re-called the RT-PCR reads with MiXCR. The sample has about 610,000 distinct CDR3 sequences; around 15% are singletons. The sequencing used PBMCs from blood, collected 11 to 12 days after vaccination. The receptor source for this set is a man between 50 and 59 years old who received an inactivated influenza vaccine.

This clonotype was found a few times. J is TRBJ2-3 and V is TRBV20-1; 9 bases match TRBD2. This CDR3 region has 15 residues. The junction had 10 bases not matched to a gene; V was cut back by 6 bases and J by 3 bases. Germline assignment: CDR1 DFQATT and CDR2 SNEGSKA (reference sequence). The CDR3 DNA reads TGCAGTGCCGCACCTATAGCGGGGGTAACAGATACGCAGTATTTT. It is translated as CSAAPIAGVTDTQYF.

This clonotype was observed a handful of times. The V call is TRBV21-1, the J call TRBJ2-7; the D segment call TRBD1 is taken from the table without a DNA check. TRBV21-1 corresponds to a pseudogene. This CDR3 has 15 amino acids. Written as DNA, the CDR3 is TGTGCCAGCATCTTACAGGAGCCGCAACCCTACGAGCAGTACTTC. It yields the protein CASILQEPQPYEQYF.

V and J are TRBV12-3 or TRBV12-4 and TRBJ1-5; 9 positions agree with TRBD1. With 6 bases clipped from V and 3 bases from J, the junction kept 3 bases outside the gene matches. The length of the CDR3 is 14 residues. The chain's CDR3 is CASSLQGANQPQHF. The DNA of the CDR3 is TGTGCCAGCAGCTTACAGGGGGCCAATCAGCCCCAGCATTTT.

A few counts support this clonotype. This sequence joins TRBV27 and TRBJ2-5, with TRBD2 identical over 14 bases. The germline V gene encodes CDR1 MNHEY and CDR2 SMNVEV (reference sequence). The CDR3 length is 16 residues. V shed 8 bases, J shed 4 bases, and the junction held 9 bases outside the gene matches. CDR3 sequence reads: CASRGLAGADGETQYF. The CDR3, as DNA: TGTGCCAGCCGGGGACTAGCGGGAGCCGATGGAGAGACCCAGTACTTC.

In its sample, this clonotype was seen once. The chain recombines TRBV19 with TRBJ2-6; 7 nucleotides agree with TRBD1. This CDR3 contains 19 residues. V dropped 5 bases and J dropped 0; count of bases not matched to a gene: 13. Germline V gives CDR1 LNHDA, CDR2 SQIVND (reference sequence). This CDR3 reads CASSANRGGYLSGANVLTF. Written as DNA, the CDR3 is TGTGCCAGTAGTGCCAATAGAGGGGGCTATCTCTCTGGGGCCAACGTCCTGACTTTC.

This chain joins TRBV7-6 and TRBJ2-7; a possible D gene is TRBD1 (6 bases). Trimming took off 1 base at V and 4 bases at J, with 14 bases between the two ends. The CDR3 totals 15 residues. Looked up from germline, CDR1 is SGHVS and CDR2 is FNYEAQ. This chain's CDR3 is CASSLGQGSLYEQYF. The CDR3 coding sequence is TGTGCCAGCAGCTTAGGGCAGGGGTCTTTATACGAGCAGTACTTC.

In its sample, this clonotype was seen many times. The CDR3 DNA reads TGTGCCAGCAGTTTCCCCCTTGTTAGCGGGAGCGAAGAGACCCAGTACTTC. Protein sequence: CASSFPLVSGSEETQYF. V and J are TRBV28 and TRBJ2-5; the match to TRBD2 covers 9 bases. Germline CDR1 reads MDHEN; CDR2 reads SYDVKM. The CDR3 extends over 17 amino acids. V was clipped by 3 bases and J by 3 bases; unmatched bases: 11.

This rearrangement joins TRBV6-5 to TRBJ2-3; possibly TRBD1 for D (5 bases). The V gene lost 4 bases and the J gene lost 3 bases, with 11 bases spanning the gap. Germline loops: CDR1 MNHEY, CDR2 SVGAGI. The CDR3 is 14 amino acids. The CDR3 DNA reads TGTGCCAGCAGTTGGGTGGCAGGGACAGATACGCAGTATTTT. It specifies CASSWVAGTDTQYF.

This chain connects TRBV24-1 to TRBJ2-3; D remains ambiguous. Trimming shortened V by 3 bases and J by 6 bases, and 18 bases separated the two germline ends. The V gene's germline CDR1 is KGHDR and CDR2 SFDVKD. This CDR3 region has 16 residues. CDR3 region: CATSDKGPILGDTQYF. Here the CDR3 DNA reads TGTGCCACCAGTGATAAAGGACCCATCCTTGGGGATACGCAGTATTTT.

The CDR3 DNA reads TGCGCCAGCAGTCAACAGGGAGACTGGCGGGACGAGCAGTACTTC. Protein sequence: CASSQQGDWRDEQYF. The chain uses TRBV5-1 and TRBJ2-7, with D maybe TRBD1 (6 bases). V lost 5 bases, J lost 5 bases, and 20 bases lay in between. CDR1 is SGHRS, CDR2 YFSETQ, per germline. The CDR3 loop spans 15 amino acids.

V gene TRBV10-3 combines with J gene TRBJ2-3; 12 positions agree with TRBD2. Germline V gives CDR1 ENHRY, CDR2 SYGVKD. The length of the CDR3 is 13 residues. The junction had 0 bases not matched to a gene; V was cut back by 8 bases and J by 3 bases. Here the CDR3 DNA reads TGTGCCATCGGACTAGCGGGGACAGATACGCAGTATTTT. Protein: CAIGLAGTDTQYF.

There are many counts of this clonotype. This sequence joins TRBV5-1 and TRBJ2-5, with 9 bases fitting TRBD1. The CDR3 has 14 residues. The germline V gene has CDR1 SGHRS and CDR2 YFSETQ. The junction had 4 bases not matched to a gene; V was cut back by 4 bases and J by 3 bases. The CDR3 reads CASSMGQGEETQYF. CDR3 coding DNA: TGCGCCAGCAGCATGGGACAGGGAGAAGAGACCCAGTACTTC. The entire variable domain, with the rest obtained from reference TRBV5-1 and TRBJ2-5, is as follows: KAGVTQTPRYLIKTRGQQVTLSCSPISGHRSVSWYQQTPGQGLQFLFEYFSETQRNKGNFPGRFSGRQFSNSRSEMNVSTLELGDSALYLCASSMGQGEETQYFGPGTRLLVL.

The chain employs TRBV7-9 and TRBJ2-1; a possible D gene is TRBD1 (6 bases). The germline V gene has CDR1 SEHNR and CDR2 FQNEAQ (reference sequence). The length of the CDR3 is 13 residues. V lost 5 bases, J lost 7 bases, and 12 bases lay in between. The CDR3 protein is CASSPKGVNEQFF. The CDR3 nucleotides read TGTGCCAGCAGCCCCAAGGGGGTGAATGAGCAGTTCTTC.

This clonotype came up many times. This chain connects TRBV29-1 to TRBJ2-3, with D hard to call. V lost 0 bases to trimming and J lost 6 bases, with 10 bases between them. Germline CDR1 and CDR2: SQVTM and ANQGSEA. This CDR3 is 13 amino acids long. Here the CDR3 reads CSVEDPPEDTQYF. The DNA of the CDR3 is TGCAGCGTTGAAGATCCCCCCGAGGATACGCAGTATTTT.

This clonotype was counted once. V and J are TRBV6-2 or TRBV6-3 and TRBJ1-2, with D possibly being TRBD1 (5 bases). Trimming took off 4 bases at V and 4 bases at J, with 10 bases between the two ends. This CDR3 has 13 residues. CDR1 MNHEY and CDR2 SVGEGT come from the germline V gene. DNA of the CDR3: TGTGCCAGCAGTTCGACAGTTGTCTATGGCTACACCTTC. Residues: CASSSTVVYGYTF.

The chain carries TRBV4-3 and TRBJ1-1; tentatively, D is TRBD1 (5 bases). The CDR3 totals 15 residues. V was clipped by 2 bases and J by 1 base, with 11 bases between them. Germline-derived CDR1 and CDR2 are LGHNA and YSLEER. The CDR3, as DNA: TGCGCCAGCAGCCAATGGGTCAGGGCGAACACTGAAGCTTTCTTT. It specifies CASSQWVRANTEAFF.

V is TRBV20-1 and J is TRBJ2-1; the match to TRBD2 covers 13 bases. The J segment lost 5 bases and the V segment lost 6 bases, leaving 7 bases of the junction unmatched. Germline loops: CDR1 DFQATT, CDR2 SNEGSKA (reference sequence). The CDR3 totals 15 residues. CDR3: CSAPRLAGGNNEQFF. The CDR3 DNA follows: TGCAGTGCCCCAAGACTAGCGGGAGGAAACAATGAGCAGTTCTTC.

This clonotype came up a few times. The V gene is TRBV7-9, the J gene TRBJ1-1; tentatively, D is TRBD1 (6 bases). This CDR3 contains 13 residues. Trimming shortened V by 5 bases and J by 6 bases, and 13 bases separated the two germline ends. From germline, CDR1 is SEHNR and CDR2 FQNEAQ (reference sequence). For the CDR3, the DNA is TGTGCCAGCAGCAATGGACAGCTCGCTGAAGCTTTCTTT. Its translation is CASSNGQLAEAFF.

This clonotype was recorded at least ten times. The chain combines TRBV12-3 or TRBV12-4 with TRBJ2-1, with D perhaps being TRBD1 or TRBD2 (5 bases each). CDR3 length equals 18 residues. Trimming stripped 2 bases from V and 8 bases from J, with 25 bases between. DNA for the CDR3: TGTGCCAGCAGTTTACTAGGTTTGGGGACCACACCAATCGATGAGCAGTTCTTC. Residues: CASSLLGLGTTPIDEQFF.